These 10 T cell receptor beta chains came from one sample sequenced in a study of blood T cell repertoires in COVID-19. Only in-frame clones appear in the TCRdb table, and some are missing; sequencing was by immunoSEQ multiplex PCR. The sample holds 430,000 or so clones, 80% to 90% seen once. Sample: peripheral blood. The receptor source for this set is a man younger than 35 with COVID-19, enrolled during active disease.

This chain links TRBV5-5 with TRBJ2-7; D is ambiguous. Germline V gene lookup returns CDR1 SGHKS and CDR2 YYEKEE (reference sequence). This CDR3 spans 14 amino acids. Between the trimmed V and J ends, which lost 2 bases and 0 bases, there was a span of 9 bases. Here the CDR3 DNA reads TGTGCCAGCAGCTTTATGGCGGTCTCCTACGAGCAGTACTTC. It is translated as CASSFMAVSYEQYF.

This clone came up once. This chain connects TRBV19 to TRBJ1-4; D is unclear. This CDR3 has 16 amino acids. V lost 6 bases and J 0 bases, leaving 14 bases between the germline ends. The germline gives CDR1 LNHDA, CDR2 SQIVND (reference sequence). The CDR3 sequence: CASRRAARATNEKLFF. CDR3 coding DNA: TGTGCCAGTAGGCGGGCCGCGCGGGCAACTAATGAAAAACTGTTTTTT. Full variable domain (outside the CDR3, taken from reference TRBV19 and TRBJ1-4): DGGITQSPKYLFRKEGQNVTLSCEQNLNHDAMYWYRQDPGQGLRLIYYSQIVNDFQKGDIAEGYSVSREKKESFPLTVTSAQKNPTAFYLCASRRAARATNEKLFFGSGTQLSVL.

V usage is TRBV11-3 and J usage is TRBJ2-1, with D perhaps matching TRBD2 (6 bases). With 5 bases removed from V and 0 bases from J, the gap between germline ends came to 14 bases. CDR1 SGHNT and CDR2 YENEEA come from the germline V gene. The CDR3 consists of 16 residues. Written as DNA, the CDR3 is TGTGCCAGCAGCCATGGGAGCGGGCACTCCTACAATGAGCAGTTCTTC. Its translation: CASSHGSGHSYNEQFF.

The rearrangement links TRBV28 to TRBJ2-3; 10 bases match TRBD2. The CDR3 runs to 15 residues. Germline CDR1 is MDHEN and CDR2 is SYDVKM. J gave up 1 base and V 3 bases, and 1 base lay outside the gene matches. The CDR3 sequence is CASSFLAGGTDTQYF. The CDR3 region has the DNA TGTGCCAGCAGTTTCCTAGCGGGAGGCACAGATACGCAGTATTTT.

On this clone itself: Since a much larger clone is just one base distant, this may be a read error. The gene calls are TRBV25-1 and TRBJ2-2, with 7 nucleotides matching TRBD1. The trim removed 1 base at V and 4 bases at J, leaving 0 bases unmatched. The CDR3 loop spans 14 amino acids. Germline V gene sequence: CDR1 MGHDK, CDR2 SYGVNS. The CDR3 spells CASSESGGTGELFF. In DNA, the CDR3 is TGTGCCAGCAGTGAATCAGGGGGCACCGGGGAGCTGTTTTTT.

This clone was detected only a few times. This chain's CDR3 is CASSQGRSYPDEQFF. CDR3 sequence (DNA): TGTGCCAGCAGCCAGGGGCGGTCCTACCCAGATGAGCAGTTCTTC. The chain uses TRBV14 and TRBJ2-1; D is possibly TRBD1 (5 bases). The CDR3 contains 15 residues. V dropped 3 bases and J dropped 8 bases, with 17 bases sitting between them. CDR1 and CDR2 from the germline V gene are SGHDN and FVKESK.

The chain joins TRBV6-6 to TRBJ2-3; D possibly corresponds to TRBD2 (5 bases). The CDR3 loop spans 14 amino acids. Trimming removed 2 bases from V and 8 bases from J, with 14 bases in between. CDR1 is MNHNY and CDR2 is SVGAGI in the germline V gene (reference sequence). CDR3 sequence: CASSYRAVEGTQYF. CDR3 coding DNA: TGTGCCAGCAGTTACAGAGCGGTAGAGGGTACGCAGTATTTT.

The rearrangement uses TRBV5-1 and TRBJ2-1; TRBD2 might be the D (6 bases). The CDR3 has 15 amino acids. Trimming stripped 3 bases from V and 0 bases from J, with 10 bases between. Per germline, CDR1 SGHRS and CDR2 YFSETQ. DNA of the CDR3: TGCGCCAGCAGCTCTAGCGTGAGCTCCTACAATGAGCAGTTCTTC. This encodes CASSSSVSSYNEQFF.

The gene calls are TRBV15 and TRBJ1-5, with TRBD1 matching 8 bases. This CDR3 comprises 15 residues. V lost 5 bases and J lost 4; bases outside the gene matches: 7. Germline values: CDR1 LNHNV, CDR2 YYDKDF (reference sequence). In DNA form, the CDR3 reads TGTGCCACCAGCGCATCCGGGACAGGTAATCAGCCCCAGCATTTT. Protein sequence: CATSASGTGNQPQHF.

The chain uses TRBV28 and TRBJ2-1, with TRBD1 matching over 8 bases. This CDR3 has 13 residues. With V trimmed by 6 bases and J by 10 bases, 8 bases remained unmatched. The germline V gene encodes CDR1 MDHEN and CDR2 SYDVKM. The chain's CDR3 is CASREDRVAEQFF. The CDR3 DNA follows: TGTGCCAGCAGAGAGGACAGGGTAGCGGAGCAGTTCTTC.